The next 8 T cell receptor beta chains were all read from a single sample in a study of glioma-infiltrating T cells after dendritic cell vaccination. Time point in this sample: after dendritic cell vaccination, including at tumor progression/relapse. TCRdb's copy holds only in-frame clones and misses some; the assay was immunoSEQ multiplex PCR. The data show more than 95,000 clones, with around 80% seen just once and under 6.5% held by the top ten. Sequenced material: blood, taken after dendritic cell vaccination. Receptor source: a human donor with glioblastoma.

This clone came up once. V usage is TRBV9 and J usage is TRBJ2-7; 9 bases match TRBD1. The CDR3 spans 15 residues. The germline V gene has CDR1 SGDLS and CDR2 YYNGEE. V was pared by 3 bases and J by 1 base, with 5 bases of the junction left unmatched. The CDR3 spells CASSEGTGISYEQYF. CDR3 sequence (DNA): TGTGCCAGCAGCGAGGGGACAGGGATATCCTACGAGCAGTACTTC.

In this sample, this clone turned up once. The rearrangement uses TRBV6-1 and TRBJ1-2; 8 nucleotides match TRBD1. Germline V lookup: CDR1 MNHNS, CDR2 SASEGT. The CDR3 runs to 13 residues. Losses at the gene ends were 4 bases for V and 12 bases for J; bases not matched to a gene: 10. In DNA, the CDR3 is TGTGCCAGCAGTGGAGGGACAGGAGGAATAAACACCTTC. This translates into CASSGGTGGINTF.

The gene calls are TRBV10-1 and TRBJ2-7, with 9 nucleotides matching TRBD2. V trimming: 3 bases; J trimming: 0 bases; junction bases outside the gene matches: 3. The CDR3 totals 15 residues. Germline CDR1 reads WNHNN; CDR2 reads SYGVQD (reference sequence). As DNA, the CDR3 is TGCGCCAGCAGTGAAGGAGCGGGAGGCTCCTACGAGCAGTACTTC. Translating gives CASSEGAGGSYEQYF.

The chain recombines TRBV7-6 with TRBJ2-5; TRBD1 aligns across 7 bases. The germline V gene has CDR1 SGHVS and CDR2 FNYEAQ. Germline trimming cut 1 base from V and 5 bases from J; bases unmatched to any gene: 13. The CDR3 has 17 residues. The CDR3: CASSLELAQGFGETQYF. As DNA, the CDR3 is TGTGCCAGCAGCTTAGAGCTTGCACAGGGGTTCGGGGAGACCCAGTACTTC.

The chain joins TRBV5-1 to TRBJ2-5; D is uncertain. V lost 0 bases, J lost 5 bases, and 17 bases lay in between. The germline gives CDR1 SGHRS, CDR2 YFSETQ. The CDR3 runs 16 residues. CDR3 nucleotide sequence: TGCGCCAGCAGCTTGGGTAGAACAGTTGGGTCCGAGACCCAGTACTTC. Translating gives CASSLGRTVGSETQYF.

This chain's CDR3 is CASSSHGLYYGYTF. CDR3 DNA: TGTGCCAGCAGCTCGCATGGCCTCTACTATGGCTACACCTTC. J is TRBJ1-2 and V is TRBV11-2; D is unresolved. Looked up from germline, CDR1 is SGHAT and CDR2 is FQNNGV. Trimming shortened V by 4 bases and J by 3 bases, and 12 bases separated the two germline ends. The length of the CDR3 is 14 residues.

Only one count was recorded for this clone. CDR3 DNA: TGTGCCAGCAGCCGGAACAGGGACACCGGGGAGCTGTTTTTT. It encodes CASSRNRDTGELFF. The chain recombines TRBV6-6 with TRBJ2-2, with D possibly matching TRBD1 (6 bases). V lost 6 bases and J 3 bases, leaving 11 bases between the germline ends. Germline loops: CDR1 MNHNY, CDR2 SVGAGI (reference sequence). The CDR3 totals 14 residues.

V and J are TRBV5-1 and TRBJ1-3; maybe TRBD1 (5 bases). V was trimmed by 1 base and J by 0 bases, leaving 8 bases between them. The CDR3 has 15 residues. The germline gives CDR1 SGHRS, CDR2 YFSETQ. The DNA for the CDR3 is TGCGCCAGCAGCTTGCAGGGACTCTCTGGAAACACCATATATTTT. Translating it yields CASSLQGLSGNTIYF.